This T cell receptor (beta chain) was recovered during a study of blood T cell repertoires in COVID-19. Study information: COVID-19 samples, acute and convalescent, were from the United States, Italy and Spain. The analysed material was cDNA or gDNA that came from T cells, B-cell-depleted T cells, or PBMCs.

Original processing notes: Nucleated cell number was recorded as an estimate derived from reference gene primer amplification. Assay: immunoSEQ multiplex PCR; the TCRdb copy retains only in-frame clones and omits some. Clonal size and the V and J genes are those of that table, whereas D and trimming came from the DNA. The data hold around 200,000 clones, with 75% to 90% observed a single time. V lost 6 bases to trimming and J lost 8 bases, with 14 bases between them. This CDR3 has 14 amino acids. Germline V lookup: CDR1 SNHLY, CDR2 FYNNEI. The chain uses TRBV2 and TRBJ1-6; perhaps TRBD1 as D (6 bases). The sequenced sample consisted of peripheral blood. The clonotype was recovered from a man in his thirties or forties with acute or convalescent COVID-19. The CDR3: CASRQGSIDSPLHF. CDR3 coding DNA: TGTGCCAGCAGGCAGGGGAGTATCGATTCACCCCTCCACTTT.